This T cell receptor (beta chain) stems from a study of OX40 agonist ivuxolimab in advanced cancers. In the study overall: The costimulatory receptor OX40 (CD134) was targeted by ivuxolimab, a fully human IgG2 agonistic monoclonal antibody. Intravenous ivuxolimab was administered to patients every 2 weeks at six dose levels: 0.01, 0.1, 0.3, 1.5, 3 and 10 mg/kg. Of the roughly 52 dose-escalation patients, hepatocellular carcinoma was present in around 20, melanoma in approximately 15, renal cell carcinoma in 9 and head and neck cancer in 9. The dose-escalation cohort was 82.7% male with a mean age of about 54 years, ranging from roughly 23 to 79. Patients were allowed to have had prior anti-PD-1, anti-PD-L1 or anti-CTLA-4 therapy, and approximately 40% of the dose-escalation patients had been treated with checkpoint inhibitors. Partial responses were achieved by three dose-escalation patients, of whom one had hepatocellular carcinoma and two had cutaneous melanoma. Peripheral TCRbeta sequencing aimed to test whether ivuxolimab altered TCR sequence diversity and caused clonal T-cell expansion. The paper reports the monotherapy dose-escalation portion (N of about 50 patients) of the phase I ivuxolimab trial.

Genomic DNA was isolated from the sorted cells so that the TCRbeta CDR3 region could be sequenced. The immunoSEQ Assay was used to sequence the TCRbeta CDR3 regions. Here the immuneACCESS table is served through TCRdb, limited to in-frame sequences with V and J called. Missing clones are a known gap in these copies; in checked studies unresolved V genes cover under half, and the rest lacks a known reason. The table for this sample lists about 76,000 clones; 70% to 90% of them were counted only once. The ten top clones hold over 4.5% of the sample. Regarding this clone: No antigen is known for it. No clone much larger than this one lies a single base away; base qualities are absent.

Measured from the cysteine to the phenylalanine, the CDR3 is 16 residues long. This entry keeps only the CDR3 DNA: 48 bases, framed from base 1. From V the trimming removes 1 base and from J it removes 5 bases, while the gene matches leave 8 bases of the junction unaccounted for. From a lookup of the germline V gene (reference sequence), CDR1 and CDR2 are SEHNR and FQNEAQ. Overall study results and their limits: After ivuxolimab, CD8+ T cells had more expanded clones than CD4+ T cells on average. Partial responders in the 0.1-3.0 mg/kg groups had among the lowest normalized peripheral clonal expansion, especially among CD8+ T cells. At doses of 0.1 to 3.0 mg/kg, clonal expansion of both CD4+ and CD8+ blood T cells was observed from baseline to week 6. Low levels of normalized T-cell clonal expansion were also shown by some nonresponding patients. The antigen specificity of the clonally expanded peripheral T cells was not determined.

The trial excluded patients who had a history of autoimmune disease or who were on systemic immunosuppression. In every dose cohort, peripheral blood was drawn for TCR sequencing at baseline, cycle 4 day 1, and cycle 7 day 1. The samples were taken from a phase I, first-in-human, multicenter, open-label dose-escalation trial of ivuxolimab. Adults with locally advanced or metastatic head and neck squamous cell, hepatocellular, melanoma or renal cell carcinoma were enrolled in the trial. CD4+ and CD8+ T cells were sorted separately from peripheral blood before TCR sequencing. The sequence is built from TRBV7-9 and TRBJ1-2, and TRBD1 matches 9 of the central bases. Sequenced material: CD4+ or CD8+ T cells sorted from blood, taken in a trial of the OX40 agonist ivuxolimab. This clonotype was sampled from an adult with an advanced solid tumor such as melanoma, head and neck, liver or kidney cancer. The CDR3 has the sequence CASSLGPPTGGYGYTF. The DNA sequence is as follows: TGTGCCAGCAGCTTAGGACCCCCGACAGGGGGGTATGGCTACACCTTC.